The sequence of this TCR beta chain was determined in a study of cytomegalovirus exposure and HLA in healthy donors (dated by TCRdb to about 2017). Context from the whole study: An earlier analysis of more than 550 of the donors reported 250 to 350 Gb of sequence data and 117 million unique TCR beta sequences obtained from 150 million to 200 million T cells. Genome-wide SNP genotypes for about 55% of the 666 donors were used in a later genetic analysis, which treated that subset as a discovery cohort. An earlier analysis of around 540 of the donors applied high-throughput TCR beta sequencing to assess whether each TCR beta V gene segment acted as functional or pseudogenic. Both class I and class II loci were covered by HLA typing, at four-digit resolution. Roughly 320 gigabases of sequencing data and 70 million to 95 million unique TCR sequences made up an early release that covered fewer than 650 HLA-typed donors. The study profiled the T cell repertoires of under 850 subjects by immunosequencing and related them to cytomegalovirus serostatus. The aim of the study was to test whether cataloging public T cell receptors could identify signatures of past pathogen exposure. A later analysis re-examined previously published TCR beta repertoires from several hundred donors and added high-resolution HLA genotyping to investigate patterns of TCR occurrence. About five DR-DQ haplotypes were handled as single units for association and clustering, since linkage in the cohort was strong. Every discovery cohort repertoire had been produced on one sequencing platform. In addition to the first cohort of roughly 700 subjects, a separate validation cohort of about 120 different subjects was used. To predict cytomegalovirus infection status, the study combined high-throughput TCR immunosequencing, statistical association of individual TCRs with disease status, and machine learning. Of the 398 genotyped donors, over 70% fell in the genetic ancestry cluster associated with self-reported Caucasian donors. Among roughly 400 genotyped donors of the cohort, an average of around 240,000 unique TCR beta nucleotide sequences were sequenced per donor, about a sixth of them non-productive. Typing coverage varied by locus: roughly 629-640 donors for A, B, C, DRB1 and DQB1; more than 500 for DQA1; nearly 610 for DPA1; roughly 470 for DPB1. Rather than using new phenotypic data, the later analysis identified candidate immune exposures from TCR beta sequences and from how often those sequences occurred across donors. Donor age, sex, ethnicity and CMV serostatus were collected together with the repertoire data. On the study overall, not on this receptor specifically: The cohort was sequenced for TCR beta chains only, and without alpha or paired-chain data the features that could be detected were limited. Because some donors lacked HLA typing at each locus, the association tests relied only on the typed subset. An association between a missense DCLRE1C variant and V-gene and J-gene trimming of TCR beta chains was found in a later genetic analysis and replicated in an independent cohort. Across donors, most TCR sequences were observed very rarely, whereas some public TCRs were present in many individuals. For the cohort, immune exposure information was limited to CMV serostatus. Linkage disequilibrium might explain the correlated functional status among segregating V segments, but an unknown experimental factor could not be excluded. A cluster of highly shared sequence variants was judged likely to represent a technical artifact of the sequencing pipeline. According to a later analysis, parvovirus B19, influenza, CMV and Epstein-Barr virus appeared linked to several top co-occurrence clusters. In a later genetic analysis, fewer N-insertions in productive TCRs were reported among donors in an Asian-associated ancestry cluster than the roughly 700-donor mean. A few of the identified cytomegalovirus-associated TCR beta chains were confirmed in vitro to be specific for cytomegalovirus antigens. Because counts were too low, 15 to 20 rarely observed V segments, including chromosome 9 orphons, were left out of the earlier analysis of approximately 500 of the donors. A later analysis found that TCR association rates varied across HLA loci, with DRB1 alleles showing the most associated TCRs and HLA-C alleles the fewest. According to the authors, the approach could potentially be generalized to other disease states and immunological phenotypes. The 87-base-pair reads could not distinguish some IMGT-functional V segments, including TRBV6-2 and TRBV6-3, so those segments were excluded. Compared with equally common non-associated chains, HLA-associated TCR beta chains in a later analysis were more clonally expanded and had lower generation probabilities. A later analysis associated 16,951 TCR beta sequences with specific HLA alleles at a false discovery rate of 0.05. Cytomegalovirus status was reported to be diagnosed by the classifier with high specificity and sensitivity in both the original and validation cohorts. A total of fewer than 200 TCR beta chains were listed by the study as associated with cytomegalovirus. In a later analysis, most CMV-associated TCR beta chains were found to appear HLA-restricted, with HLA associations seemingly driven largely by CMV exposure. Strong co-occurrence of HLA alleles, especially DR and DQ, made assigning TCR associations to individual alleles difficult. Presence/absence analyses assumed roughly uniform sequencing depth across donors, an assumption that may not hold. A further reported finding was that TCR beta sequences accurately predicted the HLA-A and HLA-B alleles for most subjects in the first cohort. An earlier analysis of approximately 530 of the donors showed that most TCR beta V segments appeared in productive rearrangements either about 87% or about 30% of the time, which broadly matched IMGT annotations.

V is cut back by 4 bases and J by 6 bases, with 4 bases in the junction unmatched. From its cysteine to its phenylalanine, the CDR3 spans 15 amino acids. Just the 45-base CDR3 DNA is kept, in frame starting at base 1. CDR1 and CDR2 are read off the germline V gene as SGHAT and FQNNGV. Remarks on this clone: Its antigen is unknown. No much larger clone exists at a distance of one base, and base qualities are not known.

The cohort consisted of 600 to 750 healthy bone marrow donors. At the time of sampling, every cohort member was nominally healthy, though immune exposures that went unrecorded were likely present. The donor was CMV seronegative and was included in the group of over 300 seronegative cohort members. Each donor provided a peripheral blood sample, and peripheral blood mononuclear cells were used for TCR beta sequencing. Genomic DNA was extracted from the blood cell samples with the Qiagen DNeasy Blood Extraction Kit. Receptor amplification or capture employed the immunoSEQ multiplex PCR assay. A mixture of 60 forward primers for TCR Vbeta segments and 13 reverse primers for TCR Jbeta segments was used in the multiplex PCR. The CDR3 region of rearranged TCR beta genes was amplified from genomic DNA by a multiplex PCR assay. On the Illumina HiSeq System, the amplified TCR beta libraries were sequenced as 87-base-pair reads. In the paper's pipeline: In a later analysis, tens of millions of unique TCR beta chains were counted across the approximately 670 repertoires, and around 11 million of these chains were shared by at least two donors. Raw reads were error-corrected and collapsed into unique sequences by a nearest-neighbor algorithm in which closely related sequences were merged to remove PCR and sequencing errors. To assign V, D and J gene segments, CDR3 sequences were aligned to IMGT reference sequences. Each retained sequence needed at least a six-nucleotide match to both a V gene segment and a J gene segment. A rearrangement counted as productive if the CDR3 had no stop codons and remained in frame with V and J, and every other rearrangement counted as non-productive. CDR3 was defined according to IMGT convention as the region running from the second conserved V-encoded cysteine to the conserved J-encoded phenylalanine. In an earlier analysis of around 570 of the donors, sequences lacking an unambiguous match to a single V gene segment were excluded. In an earlier analysis of a few hundred of the donors, a V segment was called functional when productive rearrangements were above 56.7%, and segregating when the standard deviation between donors exceeded 5%. A statistical classification framework was built to diagnose cytomegalovirus status from the catalog of TCR beta chain sequences. A later analysis assigned V and J genes by comparing TCR nucleotide sequences with IMGT/GENE-DB human TR gene sequences. The TCRdist pipeline was used in a later analysis to assign CDR3 sequences and most-parsimonious VDJ recombination scenarios. A later analysis defined each TCR beta chain by its CDR3 amino acid sequence plus V-gene family, and excluded reads lacking a unique V-gene family. A later analysis removed 500 to 600 highly shared, low-generation-probability nucleotide sequences to deal with suspected cross-contamination and a sequencing artifact. In a later analysis, a clonal expansion index for each public chain was calculated from normalized within-repertoire ranks of inferred template counts. In a later analysis, generation probabilities were computed using a VDJ recombination model fitted to out-of-frame rearrangements, and the results were checked against IGoR. In a later analysis, hypergeometric tests were used to score TCR-TCR, TCR-HLA and TCR-CMV co-occurrence, with a repertoire-size bias correction applied to TCR pairs. A later analysis estimated false discovery rates by permuting HLA or CMV assignments 20 times. In a later analysis, co-occurring TCRs were grouped with DBSCAN, and TCRdist sequence similarity was added when clustering was performed within HLA-allele-positive subsets. For co-occurrence clustering, repertoires with fewer than 30,000 or more than 120,000 public chains were excluded, along with five repertoires with anomalous nucleotide sharing. TCRdb took this table from immuneACCESS and kept in-frame rearrangements with V and J called. Such tables lack part of the clones; where checked against another copy, unresolved V genes explain under half of the gap, and the rest is unexplained. V and J calls and clone size are those listed in that table; D and trimming were worked out from the DNA. The sample table records approximately 110,000 clones; around 80% of these occur just once. The ten top clones hold roughly 6% of the sample.

Material: PBMCs. This clonotype originated in a male donor in good health and CMV-seronegative. This chain joins TRBV11-2 to TRBJ2-1; TRBD2 lines up with 12 middle nucleotides. The DNA is TGTGCCAGCAGCTCCCTAGCGGGGGGGGGCAATGAGCAGTTCTTC. Translation gives CASSSLAGGGNEQFF.